This TCR beta chain was identified during a study of cytomegalovirus exposure and HLA in healthy donors (TCRdb year 2017). Some background on the complete study: An earlier analysis of some 600 of the donors reported 276 Gb of sequence data and 117 million unique TCR beta sequences obtained from roughly 170 million T cells. An early release that covered several hundred HLA-typed donors contained approximately 300 gigabases of sequencing data and tens of millions of unique TCR sequences. The genetic ancestry cluster associated with self-reported Caucasian donors included around four fifths of the roughly 390 genotyped donors. The aim of the study was to test whether cataloging public T cell receptors could identify signatures of past pathogen exposure. The study profiled the T cell repertoires of fewer than 850 subjects by immunosequencing and related them to cytomegalovirus serostatus. Along with the roughly 670-subject first cohort, a separate validation cohort of 120 different subjects was used. The study combined high-throughput TCR immunosequencing, statistical association of individual TCRs with disease status, and machine learning to predict cytomegalovirus infection status. A later analysis re-analyzed previously published TCR beta repertoires from roughly 630 donors and added high-resolution HLA genotyping to study TCR occurrence patterns. Rather than using new phenotypic data, the later analysis identified candidate immune exposures from TCR beta sequences and from how often those sequences occurred across donors. To decide whether each TCR beta V gene segment behaved as functional or pseudogenic, an earlier analysis of some 600 of the donors relied on high-throughput TCR beta sequencing. Donor age, sex, ethnicity and CMV serostatus were compiled alongside the repertoire data. A later genetic analysis took genome-wide SNP genotypes for about three fifths of the roughly 700 donors and used that subset as a discovery cohort. All discovery cohort repertoires had been generated on a single sequencing platform. HLA typing included class I and class II loci at four-digit resolution. Typing coverage differed by locus: A, B, C, DRB1 and DQB1 were typed in roughly 620-630 donors, DQA1 in around 500, DPA1 in 606, and DPB1 in about 450. A few DR-DQ haplotypes were handled as single units for association and clustering because linkage in the cohort was strong. On average, approximately 250,000 unique TCR beta nucleotide sequences were sequenced per donor among fewer than 500 genotyped donors of the cohort, with about 17% of those sequences being non-productive. Study-wide conclusions, independent of this receptor: A later analysis found that HLA-associated TCR beta chains were more clonally expanded and had lower generation probabilities than equally common non-associated chains. In a later analysis, TCR association rates were found to vary across HLA loci, with the most associated TCRs seen for DRB1 alleles and the fewest for HLA-C alleles. The classifier was reported to diagnose cytomegalovirus status with high specificity and sensitivity in both the original and validation cohorts. Because the 87-base-pair reads could not distinguish some IMGT-functional V segments, including TRBV6-2 and TRBV6-3, those segments were excluded. While some public TCRs were present in many individuals, most TCR sequences turned up only very rarely across donors. HLA typing was unavailable for some donors at each locus, so association tests used only the typed subset. In a later analysis, several top co-occurrence clusters were reported to appear linked to parvovirus B19, influenza, CMV and Epstein-Barr virus. The study listed 164 TCR beta chains as associated with cytomegalovirus. A group of highly shared sequence variants was considered likely to be a technical artifact of the sequencing pipeline. When HLA alleles, especially DR and DQ, strongly co-occurred, attributing TCR associations to individual alleles was difficult. The cohort was sequenced for TCR beta chains only, and without alpha or paired-chain data the features that could be detected were limited. According to a later analysis, most CMV-associated TCR beta chains appeared to be HLA-restricted, and the HLA associations seemed to be driven largely by CMV exposure. Because counts were too low, 15 to 20 rarely observed V segments, including chromosome 9 orphons, were left out of the earlier analysis of 587 of the donors. The only immune exposure information available for the cohort was CMV serostatus. In a later analysis, 16,951 TCR beta sequences were associated with specific HLA alleles at a false discovery rate of 0.05. A later genetic analysis reported fewer N-insertions in productive TCRs among donors in an Asian-associated ancestry cluster than the roughly 620-donor mean. In vitro tests confirmed that three of the cytomegalovirus-associated TCR beta chains recognize cytomegalovirus antigens. Correlated functional status among segregating V segments might be attributable to linkage disequilibrium, but an unknown experimental factor could not be ruled out. Sequencing depth was assumed to be roughly uniform across donors in the presence/absence analyses, though that assumption may not hold. A later genetic analysis associated a missense DCLRE1C variant with V-gene and J-gene trimming of TCR beta chains, and an independent cohort replicated the association. Broadly in line with IMGT annotations, most TCR beta V segments showed up in productive rearrangements about 90% or about 30% of the time in an earlier analysis of 450 to 600 of the donors. A further reported finding was that TCR beta sequences accurately predicted the HLA-A and HLA-B alleles for most subjects in the first cohort. It was suggested by the authors that the approach could potentially be generalized to other disease states and immunological phenotypes.

The cohort was made up of around 720 healthy bone marrow donors. At the time of sampling, all cohort members were nominally healthy, though unrecorded immune exposures were likely present. The donor tested CMV seronegative and was one of the 352 seronegative cohort members. A peripheral blood sample was provided by each donor, and peripheral blood mononuclear cells were used for TCR beta sequencing. Genomic DNA was extracted from the blood cell samples with the Qiagen DNeasy Blood Extraction Kit. Comment on this clone: Its antigen is not yet known. The sample holds no much larger clone one base away, and base qualities are not on file.

From its cysteine to its phenylalanine, the CDR3 spans 15 amino acids. Kept here is only the CDR3 DNA, which spans 45 bases and is read in frame from base 1. As encoded in the germline V gene, CDR1 is SGHTS while CDR2 is YDEGEE. For this chain, trimming is 0 bases at the V end and 7 bases at the J end, and the number of junction bases without a gene match is 4. Library preparation employed the immunoSEQ multiplex PCR assay. A mixture of 60 forward primers for TCR Vbeta segments and 13 reverse primers for TCR Jbeta segments was used in the multiplex PCR. A multiplex PCR assay on genomic DNA amplified the CDR3 region of rearranged TCR beta genes. Amplified TCR beta libraries were sequenced as 87-base-pair reads on the Illumina HiSeq System. On the authors' methods: Across the 500 to 700 repertoires, a later analysis counted 78 million or so unique TCR beta chains, around 10 million of which were shared by at least two donors. Raw reads were error-corrected and collapsed into unique sequences with a nearest-neighbor algorithm that merged closely related sequences to remove PCR and sequencing errors. V, D and J gene segments were assigned by aligning CDR3 sequences to IMGT reference sequences. Each retained sequence needed at least a six-nucleotide match to both a V gene segment and a J gene segment. A rearrangement was called productive if the CDR3 had no stop codons and remained in frame with V and J, and every other rearrangement was called non-productive. Following IMGT convention, CDR3 was defined as the stretch from the second conserved V-encoded cysteine to the conserved J-encoded phenylalanine. The earlier analysis of about 570 of the donors excluded any sequence lacking an unambiguous match to a single V gene segment. An earlier analysis of about 590 of the donors classified V segments as functional when productive rearrangements were above 56.7% and as segregating when the standard deviation between donors was above 5%. To diagnose cytomegalovirus status from the catalog of TCR beta chain sequences, a statistical classification framework was built. In a later analysis, TCR nucleotide sequences were compared against IMGT/GENE-DB human TR gene sequences so that V and J genes could be assigned. A later analysis assigned CDR3 sequences and most-parsimonious VDJ recombination scenarios with the TCRdist pipeline. In a later analysis, each TCR beta chain was defined by its CDR3 amino acid sequence together with its V-gene family, and reads without a unique V-gene family were excluded. A later analysis removed 550 to 700 highly shared, low-generation-probability nucleotide sequences to deal with suspected cross-contamination and a sequencing artifact. In a later analysis, a clonal expansion index for each public chain was calculated from normalized within-repertoire ranks of inferred template counts. Generation probabilities in a later analysis came from a VDJ recombination model fitted to out-of-frame rearrangements, and those results were checked against IGoR. In a later analysis, hypergeometric tests were used to score TCR-TCR, TCR-HLA and TCR-CMV co-occurrence, with a repertoire-size bias correction applied to TCR pairs. A later analysis estimated false discovery rates by permuting HLA or CMV assignments 20 times. In a later analysis, co-occurring TCRs were grouped using DBSCAN, with TCRdist sequence similarity added in when clustering inside HLA-allele-positive subsets. For co-occurrence clustering, repertoires with fewer than 30,000 or more than 120,000 public chains were excluded, along with a handful of repertoires with anomalous nucleotide sharing. TCRdb stores this immuneACCESS table with in-frame sequences only. Part of the clones is absent; in the studies checked, under half of the shortfall reflects unresolved V genes, and no reason is known for the rest. V and J calls and clone size come straight from that table; D and trimming were deduced from the DNA. The sample table records around 190,000 clones; over 75% of these occur just once. The ten largest clones capture 2.9% of the sample.

Sequenced input: PBMCs. The clonotype comes from a woman aged 30 to 39 in good health and CMV-seronegative. The V and J genes are TRBV5-8 and TRBJ1-4; the junction holds 9 bases that match TRBD1. The bases are TGTGCCAGCAGCTTGGACAGGGGGCCGGGTGAAAAACTGTTTTTT. This is translated as CASSLDRGPGEKLFF.